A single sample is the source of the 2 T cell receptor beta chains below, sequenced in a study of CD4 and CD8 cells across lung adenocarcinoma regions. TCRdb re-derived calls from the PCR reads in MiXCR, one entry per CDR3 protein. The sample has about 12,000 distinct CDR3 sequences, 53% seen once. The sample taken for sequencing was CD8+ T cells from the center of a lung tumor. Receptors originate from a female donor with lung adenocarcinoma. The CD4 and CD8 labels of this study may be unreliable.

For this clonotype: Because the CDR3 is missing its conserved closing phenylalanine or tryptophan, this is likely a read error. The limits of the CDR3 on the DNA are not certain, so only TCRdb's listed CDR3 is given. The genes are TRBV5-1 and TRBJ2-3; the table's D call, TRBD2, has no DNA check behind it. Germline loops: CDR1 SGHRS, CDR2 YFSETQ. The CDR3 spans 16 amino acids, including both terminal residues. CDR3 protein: CASSRTSRPSTMSSSS.

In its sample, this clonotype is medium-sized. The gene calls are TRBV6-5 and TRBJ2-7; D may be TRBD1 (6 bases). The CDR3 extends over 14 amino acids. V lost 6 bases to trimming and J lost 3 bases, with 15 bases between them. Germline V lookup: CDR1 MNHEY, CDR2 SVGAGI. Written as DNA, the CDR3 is TGTGCCAGCAGGCTGACAGGTGGGGACTACGAGCAGTACTTC. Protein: CASRLTGGDYEQYF.